What follows are 20 T cell receptor beta chains derived from one specimen sequenced in a study of blood T cell repertoires in COVID-19. Sequencing used immunoSEQ multiplex PCR; TCRdb keeps in-frame clones, though not all of them. This sample carries about 180,000 clones, 86% of them seen once, and the ten largest clones take more than 20%. The sample consisted of peripheral blood. The receptors here all came from a man between 65 and 85 years old with active or convalescent COVID-19.

In nucleotides, the CDR3 is TGTGCCAGCAGCTTGGGGGCGGAGGGCTATGGCTACACCTTC. Amino acids: CASSLGAEGYGYTF. This rearrangement joins TRBV5-4 to TRBJ1-2, with no clear D. This CDR3 region has 14 residues. Per the germline V gene, CDR1 is SGHNT and CDR2 is YYREEE (reference sequence). V was pared by 0 bases and J by 4 bases, with 10 bases between.

The rearrangement joins TRBV27 to TRBJ2-2, with 7 bases matching TRBD2. Per germline, CDR1 MNHEY and CDR2 SMNVEV (reference sequence). J gave up 8 bases and V 6 bases, and 12 bases lay outside the gene matches. The length of the CDR3 is 15 residues. The CDR3 here is CASSLMGLISGELFF. CDR3 sequence (DNA): TGTGCCAGCAGCTTAATGGGACTAATTTCTGGGGAGCTGTTTTTT.

This clone was seen once. The genes are TRBV27 and TRBJ2-2; 14 bases are shared with TRBD2. The ends lost 7 bases at V and 4 bases at J; junction bases unmatched: 23. Germline V CDR1 and CDR2: MNHEY, SMNVEV (reference sequence). The CDR3 totals 22 residues. CDR3 nucleotides: TGTGCCAGCACCCCTCTGTTCTCTTCTGGACTAGCGGGAGGCCGGGGCACCGGGGAGCTGTTTTTT. Amino acids: CASTPLFSSGLAGGRGTGELFF.

V usage is TRBV18 and J usage is TRBJ1-2, with 8 positions matching TRBD1. This CDR3 has 15 residues. Germline V lookup: CDR1 KGHSH, CDR2 LQKENI. J was trimmed by 0 bases and V by 3 bases; bases with no gene match: 3. CDR3 sequence: CASSPLDRANYGYTF. The CDR3 DNA reads as TGTGCCAGCTCACCCCTGGACAGGGCTAACTATGGCTACACCTTC.

The chain recombines TRBV28 with TRBJ2-7; 7 positions match TRBD1. There are 15 residues in the CDR3. With 2 bases clipped from V and 0 bases from J, the junction kept 4 bases outside the gene matches. CDR1 is MDHEN and CDR2 is SYDVKM in the germline V gene. CDR3 amino acids: CASSLLRQGSYEQYF. CDR3 DNA: TGTGCCAGCAGTTTACTAAGACAGGGCTCCTACGAGCAGTACTTC. The complete variable domain, with remaining parts taken from reference TRBV28 and TRBJ2-7, reads DVKVTQSSRYLVKRTGEKVFLECVQDMDHENMFWYRQDPGLGLRLIYFSYDVKMKEKGDIPEGYSVSREKKERFSLILESASTNQTSMYLCASSLLRQGSYEQYFGPGTRLTVT.

The V gene is TRBV4-3, the J gene TRBJ1-1, with D unclear. Germline CDR1 and CDR2: LGHNA and YSLEER. The CDR3 has 14 residues. Trimming left V 0 bases short and J 5 bases short, with 10 bases between. The CDR3 sequence: CASSQDVGVTEAFF. DNA of the CDR3: TGCGCCAGCAGCCAAGATGTCGGGGTAACTGAAGCTTTCTTT.

This chain connects TRBV7-2 to TRBJ2-7, with a tentative D call TRBD2 (5 bases). This CDR3 contains 12 residues. Per the germline V gene, CDR1 is SGHTA and CDR2 is FQGNSA. V dropped 5 bases and J dropped 9 bases, with 14 bases sitting between them. The CDR3 reads CASSDRQSGQYF. The CDR3 region has the DNA TGTGCCAGCAGCGACCGACAAAGCGGGCAGTACTTC.

J is TRBJ2-2 and V is TRBV7-2; D not resolved. Germline assignment: CDR1 SGHTA and CDR2 FQGNSA. This CDR3 comprises 14 residues. Trimming left V 1 base short and J 3 bases short, with 6 bases between. CDR3 DNA: TGTGCCAGCAGCTTAGGACTCCACACCGGGGAGCTGTTTTTT. Its translation is CASSLGLHTGELFF.

The chain couples TRBV15 to TRBJ2-7; possible D gene TRBD1, 5 bases. The CDR3 totals 14 residues. The germline CDR1 and CDR2 sequences are LNHNV and YYDKDF (reference sequence). The V end was cut by 0 bases, the J end by 7 bases, with 13 bases between. The CDR3, as DNA: TGTGCCACCAGCAGAGAGAAGGGGTTGTTGGAGCAGTACTTC. This codes for CATSREKGLLEQYF.

Only one count was recorded for this clone. The J gene is TRBJ1-4, the V gene TRBV28, with unresolved D. Germline V gives CDR1 MDHEN, CDR2 SYDVKM. There are 15 residues in the CDR3. The V end was cut by 5 bases, the J end by 7 bases, with 17 bases between. The CDR3 loop is CASSTSRVRREKLFF. The CDR3 coding sequence is TGTGCCAGCAGTACCTCGAGGGTTAGGCGTGAAAAACTGTTTTTT.

This chain uses TRBV15 with TRBJ2-1, with 11 bases aligning to TRBD2. Germline CDR1 and CDR2: LNHNV and YYDKDF (reference sequence). The length of the CDR3 is 17 residues. Trimming cost V 1 base and J 2 bases; bases outside gene matches: 4. The CDR3 nucleotides read TGTGCCACCAGCAGAGGACTAGCGGGATCACCCTACAATGAGCAGTTCTTC. Its protein product is CATSRGLAGSPYNEQFF.

CDR3 protein: CASSYSRGPEKLFF. The CDR3, as DNA: TGTGCCAGCAGTTACTCCAGGGGGCCGGAAAAACTGTTTTTT. The V gene is TRBV6-5, the J gene TRBJ1-4, with TRBD1 matching 8 bases. The V gene's germline CDR1 is MNHEY and CDR2 SVGAGI. The CDR3 has 14 residues. V was clipped by 0 bases and J by 8 bases; unmatched bases: 2.

The rearrangement joins TRBV5-1 to TRBJ1-1; no firm D call. The germline CDR1 and CDR2 sequences are SGHRS and YFSETQ. The CDR3 spans 13 residues. Trimming cost V 0 bases and J 4 bases, with 7 bases left between them. In DNA form, the CDR3 reads TGCGCCAGCAGCTTGGACAGCGGCACTGAAGCTTTCTTT. Protein sequence: CASSLDSGTEAFF.

This clone was counted only a few times. V gene TRBV19 combines with J gene TRBJ1-2; possible D gene TRBD1, 6 bases. This CDR3 has 16 amino acids. Germline values: CDR1 LNHDA, CDR2 SQIVND (reference sequence). V shed 2 bases and J shed 1 base, with 14 bases lying between them. CDR3 residues: CASSILTGNVNYGYTF. DNA for the CDR3: TGTGCCAGTAGTATACTTACAGGGAATGTTAACTATGGCTACACCTTC.

The chain uses TRBV9 and TRBJ1-2; maybe TRBD1 (5 bases). The CDR3 consists of 13 residues. CDR1 and CDR2 (germline): SGDLS, YYNGEE. The V and J ends lost 0 bases and 10 bases respectively, with 13 bases between them. The CDR3 here is CASSVDPGTDYTF. In nucleotides, the CDR3 is TGTGCCAGCAGCGTAGATCCGGGGACTGACTACACCTTC.

A word on this clone: At the DNA level, this CDR3 is encoded by other sequences in the same sample as well. V is TRBV5-1 and J is TRBJ2-7, with no clear D. The V end lost 1 base, the J end lost 0 bases, and 11 bases lay between the germline ends. Germline CDR1 and CDR2: SGHRS and YFSETQ. The CDR3 is 15 amino acids. CDR3 residues: CASSLSGDLSYEQYF. CDR3 in DNA: TGCGCCAGCAGCTTGTCCGGAGACCTCTCCTACGAGCAGTACTTC.

This sequence joins TRBV5-4 and TRBJ2-1; the match to TRBD1 covers 8 bases. The J segment lost 0 bases and the V segment lost 4 bases, leaving 9 bases of the junction unmatched. Germline CDR1 and CDR2: SGHNT and YYREEE (reference sequence). This CDR3 has 17 residues. The CDR3 DNA reads as TGTGCCAGCAGCCCTAGGACAGGGCCGAGCTCCTACAATGAGCAGTTCTTC. This encodes CASSPRTGPSSYNEQFF.

V gene TRBV18 combines with J gene TRBJ2-4, with a possible D match to TRBD1 (5 bases). CDR3 length equals 15 residues. V gave up 4 bases and J gave up 1 base, with 11 bases separating them. From germline, CDR1 is KGHSH and CDR2 LQKENI. The CDR3: CASSHDWGAKNIQYF. Written as DNA, the CDR3 is TGTGCCAGCTCACACGATTGGGGCGCCAAAAACATTCAGTACTTC.

The chain employs TRBV19 and TRBJ1-2, with D unresolved. V lost 1 base to trimming and J lost 0 bases, with 9 bases between them. CDR3 length: 15 residues. The V gene's germline CDR1 is LNHDA and CDR2 SQIVND (reference sequence). CDR3 sequence (DNA): TGTGCCAGTAGTATAGGAGGAGAGACTAACTATGGCTACACCTTC. This translates into CASSIGGETNYGYTF.

The chain has TRBV5-1 and TRBJ1-2, with 8 bases that match TRBD1. V was clipped by 0 bases and J by 9 bases; unmatched bases: 4. This CDR3 comprises 13 residues. Germline CDR1 and CDR2: SGHRS and YFSETQ. CDR3 bases: TGCGCCAGCAGCTTGGGGACAGGGAGTAGCTACACCTTC. Translating it yields CASSLGTGSSYTF.